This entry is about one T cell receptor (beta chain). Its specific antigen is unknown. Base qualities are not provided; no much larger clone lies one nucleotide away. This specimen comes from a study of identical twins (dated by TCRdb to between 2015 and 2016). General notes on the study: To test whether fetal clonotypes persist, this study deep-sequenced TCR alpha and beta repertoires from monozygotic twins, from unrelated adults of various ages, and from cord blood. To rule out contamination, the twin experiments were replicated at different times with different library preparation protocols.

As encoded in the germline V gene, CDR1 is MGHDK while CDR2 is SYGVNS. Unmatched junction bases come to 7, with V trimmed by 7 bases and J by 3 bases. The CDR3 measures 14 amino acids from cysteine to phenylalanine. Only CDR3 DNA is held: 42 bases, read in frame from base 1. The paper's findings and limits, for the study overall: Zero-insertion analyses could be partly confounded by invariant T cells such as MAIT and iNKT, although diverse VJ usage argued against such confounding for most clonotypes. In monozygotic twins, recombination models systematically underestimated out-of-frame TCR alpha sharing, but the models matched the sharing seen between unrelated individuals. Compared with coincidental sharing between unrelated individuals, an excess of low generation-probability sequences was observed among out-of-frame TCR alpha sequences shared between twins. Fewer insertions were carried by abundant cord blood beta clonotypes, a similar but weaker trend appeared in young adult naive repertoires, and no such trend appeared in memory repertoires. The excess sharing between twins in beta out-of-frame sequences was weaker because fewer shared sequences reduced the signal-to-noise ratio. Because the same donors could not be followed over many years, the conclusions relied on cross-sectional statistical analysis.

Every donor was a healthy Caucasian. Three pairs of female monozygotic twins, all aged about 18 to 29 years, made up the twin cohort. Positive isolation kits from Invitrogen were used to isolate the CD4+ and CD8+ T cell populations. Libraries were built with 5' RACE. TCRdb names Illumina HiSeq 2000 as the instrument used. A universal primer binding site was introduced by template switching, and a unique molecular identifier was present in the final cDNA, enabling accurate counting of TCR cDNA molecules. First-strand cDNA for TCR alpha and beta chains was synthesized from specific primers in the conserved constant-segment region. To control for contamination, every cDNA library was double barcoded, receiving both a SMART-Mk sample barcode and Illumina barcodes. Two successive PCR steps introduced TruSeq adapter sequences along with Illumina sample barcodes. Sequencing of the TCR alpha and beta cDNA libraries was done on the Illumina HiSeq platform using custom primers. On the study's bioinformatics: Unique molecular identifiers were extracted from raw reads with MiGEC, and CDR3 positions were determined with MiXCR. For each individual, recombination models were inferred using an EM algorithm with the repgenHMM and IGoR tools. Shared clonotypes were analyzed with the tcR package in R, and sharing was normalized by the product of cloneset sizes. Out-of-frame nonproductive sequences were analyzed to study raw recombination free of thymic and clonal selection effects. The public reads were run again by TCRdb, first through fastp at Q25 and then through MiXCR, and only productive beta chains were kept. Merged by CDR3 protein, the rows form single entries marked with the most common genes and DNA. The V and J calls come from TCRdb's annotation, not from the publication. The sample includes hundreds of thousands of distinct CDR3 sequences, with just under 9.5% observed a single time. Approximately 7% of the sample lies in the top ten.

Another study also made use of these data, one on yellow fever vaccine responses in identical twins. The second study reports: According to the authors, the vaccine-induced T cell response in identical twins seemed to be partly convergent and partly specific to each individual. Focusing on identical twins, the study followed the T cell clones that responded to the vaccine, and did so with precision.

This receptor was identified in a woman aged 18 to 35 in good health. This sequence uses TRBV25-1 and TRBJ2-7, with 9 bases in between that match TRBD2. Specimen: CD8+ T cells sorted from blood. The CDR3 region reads CASTKGREGYEQYF. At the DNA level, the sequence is TGTGCCAGCACCAAGGGGCGGGAGGGCTACGAGCAGTACTTC.